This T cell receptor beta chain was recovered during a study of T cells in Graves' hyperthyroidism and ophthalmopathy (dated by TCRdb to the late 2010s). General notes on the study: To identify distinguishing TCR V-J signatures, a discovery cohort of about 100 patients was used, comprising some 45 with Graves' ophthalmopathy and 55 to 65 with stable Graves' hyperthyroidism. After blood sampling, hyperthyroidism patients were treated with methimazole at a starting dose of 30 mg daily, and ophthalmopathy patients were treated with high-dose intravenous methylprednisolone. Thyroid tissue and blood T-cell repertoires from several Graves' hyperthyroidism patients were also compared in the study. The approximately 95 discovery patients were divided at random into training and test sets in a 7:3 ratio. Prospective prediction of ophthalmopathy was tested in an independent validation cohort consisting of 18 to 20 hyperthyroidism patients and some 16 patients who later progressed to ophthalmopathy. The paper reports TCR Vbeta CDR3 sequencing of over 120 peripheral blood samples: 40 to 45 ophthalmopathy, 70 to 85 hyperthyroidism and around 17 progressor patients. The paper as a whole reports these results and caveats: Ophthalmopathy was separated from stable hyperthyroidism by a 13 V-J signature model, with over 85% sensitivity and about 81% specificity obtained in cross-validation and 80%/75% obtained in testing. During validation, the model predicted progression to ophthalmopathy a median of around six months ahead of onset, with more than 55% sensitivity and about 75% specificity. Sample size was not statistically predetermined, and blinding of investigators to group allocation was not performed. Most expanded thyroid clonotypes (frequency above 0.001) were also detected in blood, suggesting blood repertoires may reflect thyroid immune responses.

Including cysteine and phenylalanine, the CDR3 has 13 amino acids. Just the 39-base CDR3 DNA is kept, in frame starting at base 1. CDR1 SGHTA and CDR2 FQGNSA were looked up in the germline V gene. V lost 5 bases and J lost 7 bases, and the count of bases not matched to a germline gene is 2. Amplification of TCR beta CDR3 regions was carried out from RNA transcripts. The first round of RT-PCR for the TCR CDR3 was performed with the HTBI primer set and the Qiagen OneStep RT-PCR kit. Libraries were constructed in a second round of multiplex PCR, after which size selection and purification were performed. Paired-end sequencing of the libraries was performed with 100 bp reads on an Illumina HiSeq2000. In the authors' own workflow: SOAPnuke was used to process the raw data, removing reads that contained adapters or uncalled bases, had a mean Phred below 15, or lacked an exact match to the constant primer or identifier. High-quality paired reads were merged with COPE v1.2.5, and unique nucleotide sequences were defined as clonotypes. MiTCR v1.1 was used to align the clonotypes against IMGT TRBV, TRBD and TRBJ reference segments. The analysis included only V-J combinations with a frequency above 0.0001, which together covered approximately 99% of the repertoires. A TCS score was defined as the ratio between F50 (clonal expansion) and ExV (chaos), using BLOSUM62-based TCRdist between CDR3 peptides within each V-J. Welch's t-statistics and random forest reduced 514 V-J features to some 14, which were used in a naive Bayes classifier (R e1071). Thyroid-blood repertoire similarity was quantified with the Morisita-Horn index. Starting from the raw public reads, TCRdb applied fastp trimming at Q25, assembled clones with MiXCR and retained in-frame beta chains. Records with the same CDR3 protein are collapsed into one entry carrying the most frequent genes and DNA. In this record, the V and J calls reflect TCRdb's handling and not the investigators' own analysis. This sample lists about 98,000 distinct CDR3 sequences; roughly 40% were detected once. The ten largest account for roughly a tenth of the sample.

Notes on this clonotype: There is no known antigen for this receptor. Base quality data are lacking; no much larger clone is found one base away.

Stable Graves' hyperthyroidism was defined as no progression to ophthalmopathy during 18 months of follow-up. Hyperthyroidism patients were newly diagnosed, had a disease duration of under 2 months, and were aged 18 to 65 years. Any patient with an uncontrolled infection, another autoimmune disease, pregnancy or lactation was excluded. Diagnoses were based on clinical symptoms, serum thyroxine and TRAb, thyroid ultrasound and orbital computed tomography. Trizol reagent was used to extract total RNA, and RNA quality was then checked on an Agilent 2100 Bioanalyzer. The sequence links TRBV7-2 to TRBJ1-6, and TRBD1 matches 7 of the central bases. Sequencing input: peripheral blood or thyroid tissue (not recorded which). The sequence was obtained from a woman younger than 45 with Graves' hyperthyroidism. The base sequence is TGTGCCAGCAGCACGACAGGGAATTCACCCCTCCACTTT. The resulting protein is CASSTTGNSPLHF. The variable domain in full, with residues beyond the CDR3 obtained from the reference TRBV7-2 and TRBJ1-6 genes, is GAGVSQSPSNKVTEKGKDVELRCDPISGHTALYWYRQSLGQGLEFLIYFQGNSAPDKSGLPSDRFSAERTGGSVSTLTIQRTQQEDSAVYLCASSTTGNSPLHFGNGTRLTVT.